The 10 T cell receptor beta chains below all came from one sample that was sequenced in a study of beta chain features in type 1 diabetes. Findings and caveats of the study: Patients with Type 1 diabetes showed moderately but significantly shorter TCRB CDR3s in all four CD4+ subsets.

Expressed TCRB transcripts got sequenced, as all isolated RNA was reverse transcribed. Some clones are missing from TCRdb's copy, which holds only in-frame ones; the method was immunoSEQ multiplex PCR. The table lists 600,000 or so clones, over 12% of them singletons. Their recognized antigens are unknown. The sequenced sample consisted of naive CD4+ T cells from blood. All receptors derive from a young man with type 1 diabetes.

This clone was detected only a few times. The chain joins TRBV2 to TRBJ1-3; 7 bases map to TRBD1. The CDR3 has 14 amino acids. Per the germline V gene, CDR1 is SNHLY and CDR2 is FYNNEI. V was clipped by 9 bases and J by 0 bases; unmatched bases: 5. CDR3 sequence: CARAGQISGNTIYF. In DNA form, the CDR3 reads TGTGCCAGGGCGGGACAGATCTCTGGAAACACCATATATTTT.

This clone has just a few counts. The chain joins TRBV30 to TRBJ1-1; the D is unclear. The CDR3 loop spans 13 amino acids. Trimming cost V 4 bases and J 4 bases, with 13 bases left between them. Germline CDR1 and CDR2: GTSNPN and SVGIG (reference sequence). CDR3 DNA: TGTGCCTGGATTTCGAGAAGCGGCACTGAAGCTTTCTTT. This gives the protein CAWISRSGTEAFF.

The CDR3 protein is CAWRASGGTTQYF. DNA for the CDR3: TGTGCCTGGAGGGCTAGCGGGGGGACTACGCAGTATTTT. V and J are TRBV30 and TRBJ2-3; TRBD2 aligns across 11 bases. Germline CDR1 is GTSNPN and CDR2 is SVGIG (reference sequence). This CDR3 contains 13 residues. Trimming at V came to 3 bases and at J to 8 bases, leaving 4 bases not matched to a gene. Full variable domain (rest looked up from reference TRBV30 and TRBJ2-3): SQTIHQWPATLVQPVGSPLSLECTVEGTSNPNLYWYRQAAGRGLQLLFYSVGIGQISSEVPQNLSASRPQDRQFILSSKKLLLSDSGFYLCAWRASGGTTQYFGPGTRLTVL.

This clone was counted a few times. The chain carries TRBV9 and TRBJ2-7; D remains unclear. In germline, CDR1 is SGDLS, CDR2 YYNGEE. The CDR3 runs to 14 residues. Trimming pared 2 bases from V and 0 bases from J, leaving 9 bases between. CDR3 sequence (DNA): TGTGCCAGCAGCGTTGAGCTCGGCTCCTACGAGCAGTACTTC. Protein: CASSVELGSYEQYF.

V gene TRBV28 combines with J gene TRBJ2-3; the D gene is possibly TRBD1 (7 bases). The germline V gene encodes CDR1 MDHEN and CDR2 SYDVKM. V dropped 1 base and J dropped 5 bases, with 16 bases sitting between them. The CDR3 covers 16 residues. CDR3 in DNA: TGTGCCAGCAGTTTATACCAGGGGGGCACGGGAGATACGCAGTATTTT. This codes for CASSLYQGGTGDTQYF. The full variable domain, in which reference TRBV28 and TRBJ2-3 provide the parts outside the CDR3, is DVKVTQSSRYLVKRTGEKVFLECVQDMDHENMFWYRQDPGLGLRLIYFSYDVKMKEKGDIPEGYSVSREKKERFSLILESASTNQTSMYLCASSLYQGGTGDTQYFGPGTRLTVL.

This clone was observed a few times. CDR3 coding DNA: TGCAGCGTTGTGCCCCCGGGACTAGCGGGAACAGATACGCAGTATTTT. Its translation is CSVVPPGLAGTDTQYF. The V call is TRBV29-1, the J call TRBJ2-3, with TRBD2 matching over 13 bases. The CDR3 covers 16 residues. V shed 4 bases and J 3 bases; nucleotides not matched to a gene: 7. CDR1 SQVTM and CDR2 ANQGSEA come from the germline V gene.

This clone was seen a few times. The CDR3 loop reads CASSDQGPNSGNTIYF. CDR3 nucleotides: TGTGCCAGCAGTGACCAGGGACCCAACTCTGGAAACACCATATATTTT. This rearrangement joins TRBV5-4 to TRBJ1-3, with a weak D call TRBD1 (5 bases). In germline, CDR1 is SGHNT, CDR2 YYREEE (reference sequence). With 5 bases removed from V and 0 bases from J, the gap between germline ends came to 15 bases. The CDR3 spans 16 residues.

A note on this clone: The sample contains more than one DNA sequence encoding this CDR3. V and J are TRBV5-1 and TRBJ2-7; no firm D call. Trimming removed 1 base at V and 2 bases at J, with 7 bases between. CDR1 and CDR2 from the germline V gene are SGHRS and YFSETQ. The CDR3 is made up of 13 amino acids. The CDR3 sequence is CASSLQRAYEQYF. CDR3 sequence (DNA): TGCGCCAGCAGCTTGCAACGGGCCTACGAGCAGTACTTC. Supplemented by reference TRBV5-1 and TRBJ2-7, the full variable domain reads KAGVTQTPRYLIKTRGQQVTLSCSPISGHRSVSWYQQTPGQGLQFLFEYFSETQRNKGNFPGRFSGRQFSNSRSEMNVSTLELGDSALYLCASSLQRAYEQYFGPGTRLTVT.

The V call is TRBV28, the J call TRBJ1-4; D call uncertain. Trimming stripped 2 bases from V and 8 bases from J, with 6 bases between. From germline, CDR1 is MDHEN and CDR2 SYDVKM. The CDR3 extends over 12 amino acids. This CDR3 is CASSLAGEKLFF. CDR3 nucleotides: TGTGCCAGCAGTTTAGCCGGGGAAAAACTGTTTTTT.

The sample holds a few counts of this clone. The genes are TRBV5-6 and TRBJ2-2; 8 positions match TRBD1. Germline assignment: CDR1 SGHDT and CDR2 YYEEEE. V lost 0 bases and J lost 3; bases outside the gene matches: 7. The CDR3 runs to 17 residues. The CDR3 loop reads CASSLARTGPDTGELFF. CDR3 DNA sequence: TGTGCCAGCAGCTTGGCCCGGACAGGGCCCGACACCGGGGAGCTGTTTTTT.